A selection of T cell receptor beta chains follows, all from one sample in a study of T cells after yellow fever vaccination. TCRdb re-analysed the 5' RACE reads in MiXCR, keeping a single row per CDR3 protein. The repertoire holds 140,000 to 150,000 distinct CDR3 sequences, under 7% seen once, with about 0.6% in the top ten. The starting material was CD4+ T cells sorted from PBMCs, obtained 10 days after the yellow fever booster vaccination. Every receptor here comes from a man aged 25 to 40 who received the YFV17D yellow fever vaccine. Each CDR3 is given with its conserved first and last residue. D genes are given only for firm matches. Not every row has a clone size; where given, it reads once, few, many or a size class.

TRBJ2-2	TRBV12-3/TRBV12-4	many	NA	TGTGCCAGCTATTACACCGGGGAGCTGTTTTTT	CASYYTGELFF
TRBJ2-2	TRBV5-1	many	TRBD1	TGCGCCAGCAGCTTGGTCTGGGACAGGGGGGCCGGGGAGCTGTTTTTT	CASSLVWDRGAGELFF
TRBJ1-1	TRBV11-3	many	TRBD1	TGTGCCAGCAGCTTAGTTGGGACAGGGGCGAGGACTGAAGCTTTCTTT	CASSLVGTGARTEAFF
TRBJ2-1	TRBV5-4	few	TRBD2	TGTGCCAGCAGCCCCGGTTGGCTAGCGGGAGAAGGAGAGCAGTTCTTC	CASSPGWLAGEGEQFF
TRBJ2-2	TRBV7-6	many	NA	TGTGCCAGCAGCTTACCGGAGGGGGAGCTGTTTTTT	CASSLPEGELFF
TRBJ2-2	TRBV29-1	many	NA	TGCAGCGCCGAGGACAGAACGAACACCGGGGAGCTGTTTTTT	CSAEDRTNTGELFF
TRBJ1-5	TRBV19	NA	NA	TGTGCCAGTAGTATAGATTGGCAGGGCGGCAATCAGCCCCAGCATTTT	CASSIDWQGGNQPQHF
TRBJ1-1	TRBV27	many	TRBD1	TGTGCCAGCAGTTTATCGGACAGGTACACTGAAGCTTTCTTT	CASSLSDRYTEAFF
TRBJ2-5	TRBV7-2	many	NA	TGTGCCAGCAGCCCCGACAGGTGGGGGGAGACCCAGTACTTC	CASSPDRWGETQYF
TRBJ1-2	TRBV6-5	many	NA	TGTGCCAGCAGTTTTGCAGAGCTCTATGGCTACACCTTC	CASSFAELYGYTF
TRBJ2-1	TRBV5-1	NA	TRBD2	TGCACCAGCAGCTTGCAGACTAGCGGGGTCAATGAGCAGTTCTTC	CTSSLQTSGVNEQFF
TRBJ2-7	TRBV18	NA	TRBD1	TGTGCCAGCTCACCAAACCGGGACAGCTACGAGCAGTACTTC	CASSPNRDSYEQYF
TRBJ2-5	TRBV19	many	NA	TGTGCCAGTAGTATGGGGGCACTCCAAGAGACCCAGTACTTC	CASSMGALQETQYF
TRBJ2-7	TRBV3-1	NA	NA	TGTGCCAGCAGCCATGTCTCCGAGCAGTACTTC	CASSHVSEQYF
TRBJ2-2	TRBV12-3/TRBV12-4	many	TRBD2	TGTGCCAGCAGTTTAACAGGGACTAGTAACACCGGGGAGCTGTTTTTT	CASSLTGTSNTGELFF
TRBJ2-1	TRBV23-1	NA	NA	TGCGCCAGCAGTCCGCTTGGTAGTAGCGGAAGGAGAACCTACAATGAGCAGTTCTTC	CASSPLGSSGRRTYNEQFF
TRBJ2-1	TRBV20-1	NA	NA	TGCAGTGCAACCTCTAGCGACCCTAACAATGAGCAGTTCTTC	CSATSSDPNNEQFF
TRBJ1-1	TRBV7-2	many	NA	TGTGCCAGCAGCGCCGGACCCGCACGGGACACTGAAGCTTTCTTT	CASSAGPARDTEAFF